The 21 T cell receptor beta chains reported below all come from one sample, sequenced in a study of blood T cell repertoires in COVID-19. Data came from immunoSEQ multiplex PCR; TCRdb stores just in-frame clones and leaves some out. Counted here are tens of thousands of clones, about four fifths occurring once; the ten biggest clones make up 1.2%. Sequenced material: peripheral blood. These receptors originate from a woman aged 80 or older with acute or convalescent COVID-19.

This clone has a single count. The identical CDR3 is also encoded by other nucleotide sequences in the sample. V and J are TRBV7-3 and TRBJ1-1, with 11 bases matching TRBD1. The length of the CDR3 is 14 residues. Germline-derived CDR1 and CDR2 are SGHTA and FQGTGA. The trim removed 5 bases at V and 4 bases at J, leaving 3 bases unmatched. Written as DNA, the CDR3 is TGTGCCAGCAGCACCGGGACAGGGGGCACTGAAGCTTTCTTT. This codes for CASSTGTGGTEAFF.

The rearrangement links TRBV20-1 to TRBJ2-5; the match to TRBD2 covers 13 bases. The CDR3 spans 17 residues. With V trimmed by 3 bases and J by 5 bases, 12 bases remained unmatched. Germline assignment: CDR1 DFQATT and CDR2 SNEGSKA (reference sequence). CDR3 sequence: CSASDHTSGRALETQYF. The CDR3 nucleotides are TGCAGTGCTAGTGACCATACTAGCGGGAGGGCCCTCGAGACCCAGTACTTC.

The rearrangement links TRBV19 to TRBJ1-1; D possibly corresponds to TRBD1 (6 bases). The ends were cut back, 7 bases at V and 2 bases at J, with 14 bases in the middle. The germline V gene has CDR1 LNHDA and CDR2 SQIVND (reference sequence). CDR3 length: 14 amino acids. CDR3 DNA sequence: TGTGCCAGTACCCCCGGCGGGGGCAACACTGAAGCTTTCTTT. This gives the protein CASTPGGGNTEAFF.

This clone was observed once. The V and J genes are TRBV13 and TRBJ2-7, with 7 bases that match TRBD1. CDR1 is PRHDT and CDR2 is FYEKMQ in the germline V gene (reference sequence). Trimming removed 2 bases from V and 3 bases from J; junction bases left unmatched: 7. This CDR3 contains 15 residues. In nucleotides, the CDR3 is TGTGCCAGCAGCTTAACAGGGGCAACCTTCTACGAGCAGTACTTC. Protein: CASSLTGATFYEQYF.

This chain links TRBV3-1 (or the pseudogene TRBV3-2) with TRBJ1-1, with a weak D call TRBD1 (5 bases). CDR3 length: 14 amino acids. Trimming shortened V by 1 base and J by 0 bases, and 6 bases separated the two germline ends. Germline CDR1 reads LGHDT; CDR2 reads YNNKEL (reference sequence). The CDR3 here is CASSQGQLNTEAFF. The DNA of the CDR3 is TGTGCCAGCAGCCAAGGACAGTTGAACACTGAAGCTTTCTTT.

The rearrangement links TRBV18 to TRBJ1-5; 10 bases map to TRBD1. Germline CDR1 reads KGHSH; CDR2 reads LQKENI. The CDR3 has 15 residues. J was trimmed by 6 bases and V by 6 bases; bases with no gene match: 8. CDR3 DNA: TGTGCCAGCTCCGCTGGGACAGGGGTAGGTCAGCCCCAGCATTTT. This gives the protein CASSAGTGVGQPQHF. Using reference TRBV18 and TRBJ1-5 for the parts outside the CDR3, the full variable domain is NAGVMQNPRHLVRRRGQEARLRCSPMKGHSHVYWYRQLPEEGLKFMVYLQKENIIDESGMPKERFSAEFPKEGPSILRIQQVVRGDSAAYFCASSAGTGVGQPQHFGDGTRLSIL.

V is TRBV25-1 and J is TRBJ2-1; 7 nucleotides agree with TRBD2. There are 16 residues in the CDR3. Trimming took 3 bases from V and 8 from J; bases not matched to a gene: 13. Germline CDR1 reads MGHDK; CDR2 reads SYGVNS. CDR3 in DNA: TGTGCCAGCAGTGACCAAAGGTCGGGGAGGGGATATGAGCAGTTCTTC. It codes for CASSDQRSGRGYEQFF. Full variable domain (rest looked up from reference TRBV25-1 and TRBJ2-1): EADIYQTPRYLVIGTGKKITLECSQTMGHDKMYWYQQDPGMELHLIHYSYGVNSTEKGDLSSESTVSRIRTEHFPLTLESARPSHTSQYLCASSDQRSGRGYEQFFGPGTRLTVL.

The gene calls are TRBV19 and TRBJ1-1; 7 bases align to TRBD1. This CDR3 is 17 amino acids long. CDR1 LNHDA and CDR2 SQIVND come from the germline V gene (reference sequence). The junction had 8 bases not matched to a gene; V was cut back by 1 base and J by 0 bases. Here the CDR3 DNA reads TGTGCCAGTAGTATAGGAGCGGCAGGGGGAATGAACACTGAAGCTTTCTTT. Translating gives CASSIGAAGGMNTEAFF.

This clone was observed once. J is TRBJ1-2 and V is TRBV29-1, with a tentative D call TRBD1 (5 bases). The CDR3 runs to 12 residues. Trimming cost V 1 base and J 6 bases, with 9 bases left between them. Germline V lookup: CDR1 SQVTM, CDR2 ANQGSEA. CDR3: CSVEGQQDGYTF. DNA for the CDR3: TGCAGCGTTGAAGGACAGCAGGATGGCTACACCTTC. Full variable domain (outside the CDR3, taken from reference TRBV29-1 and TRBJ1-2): SAVISQKPSRDICQRGTSLTIQCQVDSQVTMMFWYRQQPGQSLTLIATANQGSEATYESGFVIDKFPISRPNLTFSTLTVSNMSPEDSSIYLCSVEGQQDGYTFGSGTRLTVV.

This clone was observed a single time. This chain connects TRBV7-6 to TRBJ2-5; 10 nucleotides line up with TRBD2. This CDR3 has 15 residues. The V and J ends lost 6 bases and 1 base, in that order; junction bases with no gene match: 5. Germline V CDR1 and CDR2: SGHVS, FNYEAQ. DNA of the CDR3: TGTGCCAGCAGTAGGAGCGGGGGGGCCCAAGAGACCCAGTACTTC. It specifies CASSRSGGAQETQYF.

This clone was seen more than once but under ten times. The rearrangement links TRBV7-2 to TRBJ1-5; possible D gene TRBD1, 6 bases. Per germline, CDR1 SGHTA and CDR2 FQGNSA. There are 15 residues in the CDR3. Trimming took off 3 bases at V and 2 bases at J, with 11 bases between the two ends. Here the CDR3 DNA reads TGTGCCAGCAGCTTGGGGGGGGCTGGCAATCAGCCCCAGCATTTT. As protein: CASSLGGAGNQPQHF.

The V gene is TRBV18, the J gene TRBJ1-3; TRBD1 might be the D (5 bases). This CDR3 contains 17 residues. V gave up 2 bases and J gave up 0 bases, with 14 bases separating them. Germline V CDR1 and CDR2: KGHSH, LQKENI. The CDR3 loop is CASSPMGQTRSGNTIYF. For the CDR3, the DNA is TGTGCCAGCTCACCAATGGGGCAAACCCGCTCTGGAAACACCATATATTTT.

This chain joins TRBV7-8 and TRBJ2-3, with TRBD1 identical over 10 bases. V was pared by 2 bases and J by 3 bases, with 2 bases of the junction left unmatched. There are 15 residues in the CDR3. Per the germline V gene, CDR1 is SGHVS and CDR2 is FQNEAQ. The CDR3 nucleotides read TGTGCCAGCAGCTTACTGGACAGGGGGACAGATACGCAGTATTTT. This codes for CASSLLDRGTDTQYF.

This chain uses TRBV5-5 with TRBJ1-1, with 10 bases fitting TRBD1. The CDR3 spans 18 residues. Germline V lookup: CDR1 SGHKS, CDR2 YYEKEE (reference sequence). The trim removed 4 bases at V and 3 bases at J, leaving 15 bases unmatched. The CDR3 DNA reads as TGTGCCAGCAGCGCTGCGATCGGGACAGGGGCGGGGGACACTGAAGCTTTCTTT. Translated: CASSAAIGTGAGDTEAFF.

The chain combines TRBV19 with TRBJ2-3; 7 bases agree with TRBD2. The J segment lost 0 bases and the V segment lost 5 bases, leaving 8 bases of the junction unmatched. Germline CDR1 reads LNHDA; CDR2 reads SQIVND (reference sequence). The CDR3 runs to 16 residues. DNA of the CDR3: TGTGCCAGTAGTCCCTCTAGCGGCCCTAGCACAGATACGCAGTATTTT. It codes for CASSPSSGPSTDTQYF.

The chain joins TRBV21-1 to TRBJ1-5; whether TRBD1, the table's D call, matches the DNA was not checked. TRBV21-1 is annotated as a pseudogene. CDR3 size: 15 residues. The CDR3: CASLAGTGYNQPQHF. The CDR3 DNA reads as TGTGCCAGCCTCGCGGGGACAGGCTATAATCAGCCCCAGCATTTT.

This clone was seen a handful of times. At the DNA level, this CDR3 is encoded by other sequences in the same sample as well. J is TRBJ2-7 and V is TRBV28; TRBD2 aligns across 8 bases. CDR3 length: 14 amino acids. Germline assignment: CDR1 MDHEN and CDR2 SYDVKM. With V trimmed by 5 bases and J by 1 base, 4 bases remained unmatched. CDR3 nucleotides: TGTGCCAGCAGTCCCGGGACTAGTTCCTACGAGCAGTACTTC. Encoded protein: CASSPGTSSYEQYF.

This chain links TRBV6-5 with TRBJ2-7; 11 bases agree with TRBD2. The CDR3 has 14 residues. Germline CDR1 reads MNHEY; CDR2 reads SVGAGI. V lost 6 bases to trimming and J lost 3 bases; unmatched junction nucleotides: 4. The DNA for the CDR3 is TGTGCCAGCAGCCTAGCGGGGGGCAGCTACGAGCAGTACTTC. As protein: CASSLAGGSYEQYF.

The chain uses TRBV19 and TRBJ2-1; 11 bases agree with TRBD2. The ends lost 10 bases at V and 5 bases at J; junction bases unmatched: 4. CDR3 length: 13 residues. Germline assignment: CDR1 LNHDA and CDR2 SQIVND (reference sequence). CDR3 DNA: TGTGCCACCCTAGCGGGAGGCCACAATGAGCAGTTCTTC. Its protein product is CATLAGGHNEQFF.

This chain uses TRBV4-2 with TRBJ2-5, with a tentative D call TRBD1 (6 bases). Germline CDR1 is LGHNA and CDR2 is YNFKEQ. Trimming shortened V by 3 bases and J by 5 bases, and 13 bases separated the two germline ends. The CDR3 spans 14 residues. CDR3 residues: CASSQFTGSETQYF. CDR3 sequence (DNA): TGTGCCAGCAGCCAGTTTACAGGGAGCGAGACCCAGTACTTC.

CDR3 loop: CASSLIGGRGNNQPQHF. The DNA of the CDR3 is TGTGCCAGCAGTTTAATCGGAGGCAGGGGGAACAATCAGCCCCAGCATTTT. The chain combines TRBV28 with TRBJ1-5; 7 bases line up with TRBD1. V dropped 2 bases and J dropped 3; count of bases not matched to a gene: 10. CDR1 and CDR2 (germline): MDHEN, SYDVKM. The length of the CDR3 is 17 residues.